This paragraph covers one T cell receptor beta chain sequence. Its antigen is still unknown. The record originates from a study of cytomegalovirus exposure and HLA in healthy donors. Study-wide results and limits: Earlier results showed most TCR beta V segments being productive about 87% or about 30% of the time.

This CDR3 has 14 residues. V trimming: 6 bases; J trimming: 4 bases; junction bases outside the gene matches: 6. Germline V lookup: CDR1 MNHEY, CDR2 SVGAGI. PCR used 60 Vbeta primers and 13 Jbeta primers. Repertoires were generated with immunoSEQ multiplex PCR, while TCRdb's copy carries only in-frame clones and drops some. The table records 140,000 or so clones, about 80% of them present only once. This clonotype was obtained from a man aged 40-55 years in good health and CMV-seronegative. The sample was PBMCs. The chain combines TRBV6-5 with TRBJ1-2; 9 nucleotides agree with TRBD1. The CDR3, as DNA: TGTGCCAGCAGAGGGACAGGGTTAGGCTATGGCTACACCTTC. Protein: CASRGTGLGYGYTF.